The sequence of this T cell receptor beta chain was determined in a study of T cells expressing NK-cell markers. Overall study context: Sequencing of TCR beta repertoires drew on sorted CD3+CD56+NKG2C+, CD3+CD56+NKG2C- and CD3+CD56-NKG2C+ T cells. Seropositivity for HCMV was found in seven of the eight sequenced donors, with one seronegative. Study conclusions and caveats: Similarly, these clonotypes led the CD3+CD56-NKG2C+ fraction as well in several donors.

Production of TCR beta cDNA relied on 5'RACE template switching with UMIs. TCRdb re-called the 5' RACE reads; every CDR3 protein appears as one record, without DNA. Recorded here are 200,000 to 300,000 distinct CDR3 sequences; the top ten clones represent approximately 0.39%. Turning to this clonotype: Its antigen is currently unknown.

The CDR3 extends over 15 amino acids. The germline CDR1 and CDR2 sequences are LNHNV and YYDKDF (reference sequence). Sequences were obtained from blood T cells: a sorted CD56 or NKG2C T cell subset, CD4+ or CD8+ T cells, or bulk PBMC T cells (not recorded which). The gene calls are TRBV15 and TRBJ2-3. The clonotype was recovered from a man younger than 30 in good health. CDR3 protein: CATSRDPTSTDTQYF.